Listed here are 30 T cell receptor beta chains from one sample, sequenced in a study of blood T cell repertoires in COVID-19. The assay was immunoSEQ multiplex PCR, and TCRdb's table has in-frame clones only and misses some. The data hold some 97,000 clones, with 90% observed a single time. The specimen sequenced was peripheral blood. All receptors derive from a man aged 55-75 years with acute or convalescent COVID-19.

The chain combines TRBV5-1 with TRBJ2-5; 8 positions match TRBD1. Germline values: CDR1 SGHRS, CDR2 YFSETQ. Trimming cost V 0 bases and J 5 bases; bases outside gene matches: 3. CDR3 length equals 14 residues. CDR3 residues: CASSLDTGGETQYF. DNA of the CDR3: TGCGCCAGCAGCTTGGATACAGGGGGGGAGACCCAGTACTTC.

This clone came up a few times. The rearrangement joins TRBV6-6 to TRBJ1-4; TRBD1 matches 8 bases. CDR1 is MNHNY and CDR2 is SVGAGI in the germline V gene (reference sequence). This CDR3 has 18 amino acids. Trimming at V came to 5 bases and at J to 5 bases, leaving 16 bases not matched to a gene. In DNA, the CDR3 is TGTGCCAGCAGTCCGGACAGGGTGGGAGCTTCTTACAATGAAAAACTGTTTTTT. Encoded protein: CASSPDRVGASYNEKLFF.

The chain couples TRBV27 to TRBJ1-5, with D possibly being TRBD1 (6 bases). V lost 3 bases and J lost 6, with 9 bases in between. The CDR3 length is 13 residues. Germline V gene data show CDR1 as MNHEY and CDR2 as SMNVEV (reference sequence). CDR3 protein: CASSFRGAQPQHF. Here the CDR3 DNA reads TGTGCCAGCAGTTTTCGGGGGGCTCAGCCCCAGCATTTT.

The chain combines TRBV2 with TRBJ2-3; D remains ambiguous. The V gene's germline CDR1 is SNHLY and CDR2 FYNNEI. Trimming removed 3 bases from V and 3 bases from J, with 10 bases in between. The CDR3 contains 14 residues. CDR3 loop: CASSDAIRTDTQYF. For the CDR3, the DNA is TGTGCCAGCAGTGATGCTATAAGAACAGATACGCAGTATTTT. The whole variable domain, remainder taken from reference TRBV2 and TRBJ2-3, is EPEVTQTPSHQVTQMGQEVILRCVPISNHLYFYWYRQILGQKVEFLVSFYNNEISEKSEIFDDQFSVERPDGSNFTLKIRSTKLEDSAMYFCASSDAIRTDTQYFGPGTRLTVL.

This chain links TRBV6-5 with TRBJ1-1; D may be TRBD1 (6 bases). The V gene's germline CDR1 is MNHEY and CDR2 SVGAGI. Trimming took off 4 bases at V and 1 base at J, with 10 bases between the two ends. The CDR3 is 14 residues long. For the CDR3, the DNA is TGTGCCAGCAGTTTCGGGACACCGAACACTGAAGCTTTCTTT. This encodes CASSFGTPNTEAFF.

The genes are TRBV9 and TRBJ1-1, with a tentative D call TRBD1 (6 bases). The CDR3 spans 15 residues. Trimming cost V 3 bases and J 1 base, with 13 bases left between them. Germline V gene sequence: CDR1 SGDLS, CDR2 YYNGEE. The CDR3 is CASSGETGGNTEAFF. In nucleotides, the CDR3 is TGTGCCAGCAGCGGCGAGACAGGCGGGAACACTGAAGCTTTCTTT.

The chain joins TRBV30 to TRBJ2-5; 8 positions agree with TRBD1. The germline V gene has CDR1 GTSNPN and CDR2 SVGIG (reference sequence). Losses at the gene ends were 5 bases for V and 1 base for J; bases not matched to a gene: 3. There are 13 residues in the CDR3. CDR3 sequence reads: CAWRDRRQETQYF. The CDR3 nucleotides read TGTGCCTGGCGGGACAGGCGCCAAGAGACCCAGTACTTC.

This clone came up once. The chain links TRBV6-1 to TRBJ2-1; 10 bases match TRBD2. V shed 2 bases and J 2 bases; nucleotides not matched to a gene: 3. Germline-derived CDR1 and CDR2 are MNHNS and SASEGT. The CDR3 covers 16 residues. The CDR3 loop reads CASSEYSGGAYNEQFF. The CDR3 region has the DNA TGTGCCAGCAGTGAATACAGCGGGGGGGCCTACAATGAGCAGTTCTTC.

This chain links TRBV28 with TRBJ1-1, with unresolved D. Germline CDR1 reads MDHEN; CDR2 reads SYDVKM. The CDR3 runs 11 residues. Trimming left V 2 bases short and J 4 bases short, with 2 bases between. The CDR3, as DNA: TGTGCCAGCAGTTTACGCACTGAAGCTTTCTTT. Its translation is CASSLRTEAFF.

The chain links TRBV29-1 to TRBJ1-1, with 9 bases matching TRBD1. The V and J ends lost 7 bases and 5 bases, in that order; junction bases with no gene match: 11. CDR1 is SQVTM, CDR2 ANQGSEA, per germline. CDR3 length: 14 residues. The CDR3 sequence: CSAFGDRAGTEAFF. The CDR3 bases are TGCAGCGCCTTTGGGGACAGGGCTGGGACTGAAGCTTTCTTT.

V usage is TRBV19 and J usage is TRBJ1-5; D might be TRBD1 (6 bases). V dropped 7 bases and J dropped 0 bases, with 19 bases sitting between them. Germline CDR1 is LNHDA and CDR2 is SQIVND (reference sequence). The CDR3 sequence is 17 residues long. In DNA form, the CDR3 reads TGTGCCAGTACCCCCGGGGGGGGGCCTAATAGCAATCAGCCCCAGCATTTT. This sequence encodes CASTPGGGPNSNQPQHF.

The CDR3 bases are TGTGCCAGCAGAGGGGGCAAGGGAATGAACACTGAAGCTTTCTTT. Amino acids: CASRGGKGMNTEAFF. This sequence joins TRBV6-4 and TRBJ1-1; 7 positions agree with TRBD1. The length of the CDR3 is 15 residues. The junction had 7 bases not matched to a gene; V was cut back by 6 bases and J by 0 bases. Germline CDR1 reads MRHNA; CDR2 reads SNTAGT.

The chain carries TRBV7-2 and TRBJ1-6, with 7 nucleotides matching TRBD1. This CDR3 spans 15 amino acids. Trimming removed 3 bases from V and 7 bases from J; junction bases left unmatched: 6. Germline loops: CDR1 SGHTA, CDR2 FQGNSA. Here the CDR3 DNA reads TGTGCCAGCAGCTTTAGACAGGGTGGGAATTCACCCCTCCACTTT. Protein product: CASSFRQGGNSPLHF.

V gene TRBV25-1 combines with J gene TRBJ1-5; 9 bases map to TRBD1. The CDR3 has 13 residues. In germline, CDR1 is MGHDK, CDR2 SYGVNS. V shed 6 bases and J 7 bases; nucleotides not matched to a gene: 4. CDR3 in amino acids: CASSLTGGQPQHF. The CDR3 nucleotides read TGTGCCAGCAGCTTGACAGGGGGACAGCCCCAGCATTTT.

V and J are TRBV30 and TRBJ1-2; the match to TRBD1 covers 7 bases. This CDR3 is 15 amino acids long. Germline V gene lookup returns CDR1 GTSNPN and CDR2 SVGIG (reference sequence). V lost 3 bases and J lost 1; bases outside the gene matches: 8. As DNA, the CDR3 is TGTGCCTGGAGCCTACCGGGACAGATTAACTATGGCTACACCTTC. This encodes CAWSLPGQINYGYTF.

This clone was seen a single time. The chain employs TRBV12-3 or TRBV12-4 and TRBJ2-7, with 7 bases that match TRBD1. After removal of 6 bases from V and 0 bases from J, the junction contained 2 bases not matched to a gene. CDR3 length: 13 amino acids. In nucleotides, the CDR3 is TGTGCCAGCAGGACAGGGAACTCCTACGAGCAGTACTTC. Translation: CASRTGNSYEQYF.

The chain uses TRBV19 and TRBJ1-1; TRBD1 matches at 12 bases. Germline values: CDR1 LNHDA, CDR2 SQIVND (reference sequence). Unmatched junction bases numbered 14, after V lost 4 bases and J lost 5 bases. The CDR3 loop spans 18 amino acids. CDR3 DNA: TGTGCCAGTAGTAGCTACCCGGGACAGGGGGCCAGAGATACTGAAGCTTTCTTT. This sequence encodes CASSSYPGQGARDTEAFF.

This chain joins TRBV18 and TRBJ2-7, with 9 bases fitting TRBD1. Germline V lookup: CDR1 KGHSH, CDR2 LQKENI. J was trimmed by 6 bases and V by 4 bases; bases with no gene match: 7. The CDR3 is 14 amino acids. The CDR3 region has the DNA TGTGCCAGCTCACAAAGACAGGGGGTGCTCGAGCAGTACGTC. Its translation: CASSQRQGVLEQYV.

The V and J genes are TRBV6-4 and TRBJ2-2; 8 nucleotides agree with TRBD1. This CDR3 is 17 amino acids long. CDR1 is MRHNA, CDR2 SNTAGT, per germline. V gave up 0 bases and J gave up 7 bases; unmatched junction bases: 10. The CDR3 region is CASSDSHGQGGRGELFF. CDR3 nucleotide sequence: TGTGCCAGCAGTGACTCTCATGGACAGGGAGGCCGCGGGGAGCTGTTTTTT.

V gene TRBV5-4 combines with J gene TRBJ2-1; possible D gene TRBD2, 6 bases. Germline loops: CDR1 SGHNT, CDR2 YYREEE (reference sequence). Deletions cut 4 bases from V and 15 bases from J, with 17 bases between. The CDR3 has 12 residues. The chain's CDR3 is CASSGRGRGWFF. CDR3 DNA: TGTGCCAGCAGCGGGCGGGGTCGGGGGTGGTTCTTC.

The rearrangement links TRBV14 to TRBJ2-3, with 8 nucleotides matching TRBD2. Per germline, CDR1 SGHDN and CDR2 FVKESK. The trim removed 0 bases at V and 0 bases at J, leaving 17 bases unmatched. The length of the CDR3 is 21 residues. CDR3 nucleotides: TGTGCCAGCAGCCAAGATGTTAGCTATGGTATTAGCGGGGTAAGCACAGATACGCAGTATTTT. This encodes CASSQDVSYGISGVSTDTQYF. The full variable domain, completed using reference TRBV14 and TRBJ2-3, is EAGVTQFPSHSVIEKGQTVTLRCDPISGHDNLYWYRRVMGKEIKFLLHFVKESKQDESGMPNNRFLAERTGGTYSTLKVQPAELEDSGVYFCASSQDVSYGISGVSTDTQYFGPGTRLTVL.

The rearrangement uses TRBV2 and TRBJ1-1; D might be TRBD1 (5 bases). The CDR3 is 15 amino acids. CDR1 and CDR2 from the germline V gene are SNHLY and FYNNEI. Trimming removed 6 bases from V and 5 bases from J, with 19 bases in between. CDR3 DNA sequence: TGTGCCAGCAGAGACCCCAGGGAGGGAGGAACTGAAGCTTTCTTT. Amino acids: CASRDPREGGTEAFF.

The genes are TRBV18 and TRBJ2-7; D is perhaps TRBD2 (5 bases). Germline CDR1 reads KGHSH; CDR2 reads LQKENI. The CDR3 has 13 residues. Trimming removed 2 bases at V and 3 bases at J, with 8 bases between. DNA for the CDR3: TGTGCCAGCTCACCAGCCCGGGACTACGAGCAGTACGTC. Its protein product is CASSPARDYEQYV.

This sequence joins TRBV5-8 and TRBJ1-5, with 7 bases fitting TRBD1. CDR1 is SGHTS and CDR2 is YDEGEE in the germline V gene. This CDR3 comprises 15 residues. Germline trimming cut 4 bases from V and 6 bases from J; bases unmatched to any gene: 10. The CDR3 loop reads CASSAGQSTGQPQHF. Here the CDR3 DNA reads TGTGCCAGCAGCGCGGGACAGTCTACCGGTCAGCCCCAGCATTTT.

This clone was detected once. The CDR3 DNA follows: TGTGCCAGCAGCTTAGCCGGATACTACATGAACACTGAAGCTTTCTTT. This gives the protein CASSLAGYYMNTEAFF. The chain is built from TRBV7-2 and TRBJ1-1; D not resolved. Trimming took 0 bases from V and 0 from J, leaving 11 bases between them. The CDR3 length is 16 residues. Germline CDR1 and CDR2: SGHTA and FQGNSA.

The chain combines TRBV19 with TRBJ2-1; 10 bases line up with TRBD1. V was pared by 3 bases and J by 4 bases, with 6 bases of the junction left unmatched. The CDR3 is 16 residues long. The germline V gene has CDR1 LNHDA and CDR2 SQIVND (reference sequence). CDR3 DNA sequence: TGTGCCAGTAGTATCGCCCGGGACAGGGGATACAATGAGCAGTTCTTC. This codes for CASSIARDRGYNEQFF.

The table lists this clone with a few counts. This chain links TRBV15 with TRBJ1-6, with D tentatively TRBD1 (6 bases). Trimming removed 4 bases at V and 9 bases at J, with 13 bases between. Germline-derived CDR1 and CDR2 are LNHNV and YYDKDF (reference sequence). There are 14 residues in the CDR3. The CDR3 coding sequence is TGTGCCACCAGCACAGGACAGTGGAGTTCACCCCTCCACTTT. It yields the protein CATSTGQWSSPLHF. The entire variable domain, with the rest obtained from reference TRBV15 and TRBJ1-6, is as follows: DAMVIQNPRYQVTQFGKPVTLSCSQTLNHNVMYWYQQKSSQAPKLLFHYYDKDFNNEADTPDNFQSRRPNTSFCFLDIRSPGLGDTAMYLCATSTGQWSSPLHFGNGTRLTVT.

This rearrangement joins TRBV27 to TRBJ1-4; possibly TRBD1 for D (5 bases). Trimming removed 8 bases at V and 3 bases at J, with 16 bases between. Germline lookup yields CDR1 MNHEY and CDR2 SMNVEV (reference sequence). The CDR3 length is 15 residues. This CDR3 reads CASGITGWANEKLFF. In DNA form, the CDR3 reads TGTGCCAGCGGGATAACAGGTTGGGCTAATGAAAAACTGTTTTTT.

The gene calls are TRBV5-4 and TRBJ2-3, with D maybe TRBD1 (7 bases). In germline, CDR1 is SGHNT, CDR2 YYREEE (reference sequence). V lost 0 bases, J lost 5 bases, and 13 bases lay in between. The CDR3 covers 15 residues. CDR3 sequence (DNA): TGTGCCAGCAGCTTGGGGAACAGGGGAGGAGATACGCAGTATTTT. It is translated as CASSLGNRGGDTQYF.

This clone was detected only a few times. J is TRBJ2-7 and V is TRBV4-2; the match to TRBD1 covers 9 bases. This CDR3 has 15 amino acids. J lost 3 bases, V lost 4 bases, and 7 bases had no gene match. Per the germline V gene, CDR1 is LGHNA and CDR2 is YNFKEQ. CDR3 protein: CASSPRTGEIYEQYF. Here the CDR3 DNA reads TGTGCCAGCAGCCCTCGGACAGGGGAGATCTACGAGCAGTACTTC.